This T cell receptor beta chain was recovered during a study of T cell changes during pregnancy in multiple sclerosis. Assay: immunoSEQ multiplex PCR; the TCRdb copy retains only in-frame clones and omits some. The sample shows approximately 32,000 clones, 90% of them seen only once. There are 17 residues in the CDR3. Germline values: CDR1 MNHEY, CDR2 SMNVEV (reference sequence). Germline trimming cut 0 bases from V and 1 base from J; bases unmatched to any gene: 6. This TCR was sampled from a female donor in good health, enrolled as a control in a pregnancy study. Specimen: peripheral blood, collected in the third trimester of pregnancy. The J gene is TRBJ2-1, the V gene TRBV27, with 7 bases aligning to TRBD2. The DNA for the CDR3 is TGTGCCAGCAGTTTATCCCGGACTAGGAGGTCCTACAATGAGCAGTTCTTC. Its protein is CASSLSRTRRSYNEQFF.